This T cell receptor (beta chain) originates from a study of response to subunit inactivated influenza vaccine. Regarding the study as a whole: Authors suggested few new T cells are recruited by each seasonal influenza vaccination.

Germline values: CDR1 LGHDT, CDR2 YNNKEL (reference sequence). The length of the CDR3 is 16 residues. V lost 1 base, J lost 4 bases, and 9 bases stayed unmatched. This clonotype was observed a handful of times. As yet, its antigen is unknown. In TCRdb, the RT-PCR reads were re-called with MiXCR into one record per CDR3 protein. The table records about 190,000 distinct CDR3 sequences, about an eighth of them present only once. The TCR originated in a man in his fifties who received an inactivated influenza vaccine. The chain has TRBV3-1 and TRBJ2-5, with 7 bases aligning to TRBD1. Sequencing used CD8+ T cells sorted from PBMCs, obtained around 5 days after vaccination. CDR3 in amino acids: CASSQGWRGGLETQYF. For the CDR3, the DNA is TGTGCCAGCAGCCAAGGTTGGAGAGGGGGCTTAGAGACCCAGTACTTC.